Here is one T cell receptor beta chain with its context. Its specificity is unknown. These data come from a study of T cells after yellow fever vaccination. The junction had 3 bases not matched to a gene; V was cut back by 1 base and J by 0 bases. Germline CDR1 reads LGHNA; CDR2 reads YSLEER. There are 17 residues in the CDR3. Study findings and constraints: Few clonotypes appeared in both CD4 and CD8 compartments.

TCRdb reprocessed the 5' RACE reads via MiXCR and lists one record per CDR3 protein. Here the sample spans tens of thousands of distinct CDR3 sequences, approximately 7.5% being singletons. V is TRBV4-3 and J is TRBJ1-3; 10 positions agree with TRBD1. This receptor was obtained from a man under 40 who received the YFV17D yellow fever vaccine. Specimen: CD8+ T cells sorted from PBMCs, collected on the day of the yellow fever booster vaccination. The CDR3 protein is CASSQGQGAISGNTIYF. For the CDR3, the DNA is TGCGCCAGCAGCCAAGGACAGGGGGCAATCTCTGGAAACACCATATATTTT.